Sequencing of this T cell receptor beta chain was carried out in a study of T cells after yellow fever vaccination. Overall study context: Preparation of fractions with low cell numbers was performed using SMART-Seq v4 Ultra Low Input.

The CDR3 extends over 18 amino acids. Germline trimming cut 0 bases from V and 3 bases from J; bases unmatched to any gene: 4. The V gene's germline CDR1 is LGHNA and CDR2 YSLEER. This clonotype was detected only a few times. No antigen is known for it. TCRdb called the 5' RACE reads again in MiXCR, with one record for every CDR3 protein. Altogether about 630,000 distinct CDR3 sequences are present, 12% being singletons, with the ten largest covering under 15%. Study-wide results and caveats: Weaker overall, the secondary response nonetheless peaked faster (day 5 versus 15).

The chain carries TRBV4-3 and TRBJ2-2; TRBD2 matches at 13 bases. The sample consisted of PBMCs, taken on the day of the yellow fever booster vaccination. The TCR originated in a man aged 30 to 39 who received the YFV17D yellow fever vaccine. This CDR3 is CASSQDLGLAGDTGELFF. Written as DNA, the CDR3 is TGCGCCAGCAGCCAAGATCTCGGACTAGCGGGAGACACCGGGGAGCTGTTTTTT.